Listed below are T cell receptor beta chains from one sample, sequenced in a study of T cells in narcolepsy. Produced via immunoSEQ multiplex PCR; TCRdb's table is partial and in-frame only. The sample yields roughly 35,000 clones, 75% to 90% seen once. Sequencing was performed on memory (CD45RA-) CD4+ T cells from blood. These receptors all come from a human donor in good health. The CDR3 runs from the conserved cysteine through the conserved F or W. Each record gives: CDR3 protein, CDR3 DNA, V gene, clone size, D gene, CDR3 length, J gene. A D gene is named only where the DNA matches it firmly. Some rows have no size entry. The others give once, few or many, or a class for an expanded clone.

CASSPSAGGRGEQFF	TGTGCCAGCAGCCCCTCGGCGGGGGGGCGAGGTGAGCAGTTCTTC	TRBV7-3	-	TRBD2	15	TRBJ2-1
CAITDPVVSRNTGELFF	TGTGCCATCACCGATCCCGTGGTTTCCCGAAATACCGGGGAGCTGTTTTTT	TRBV10-3	once	-	17	TRBJ2-2
CASSFGDGPYEQYF	TGTGCCAGCAGCTTCGGGGACGGCCCCTACGAGCAGTACTTC	TRBV7-8	-	-	14	TRBJ2-7
CAISEKTSGSYEQYF	TGTGCCATCAGTGAAAAGACTAGCGGAAGCTACGAGCAGTACTTC	TRBV10-3	-	TRBD2	15	TRBJ2-7
CASSIRRERRDTQYF	TGTGCCAGTAGTATTAGGCGGGAGAGGAGGGATACGCAGTATTTT	TRBV19	-	TRBD2	15	TRBJ2-3
CASTLTSGSTDTQYF	TGTGCCAGCACCCTGACTAGCGGATCCACAGATACGCAGTATTTT	TRBV27	-	TRBD2	15	TRBJ2-3
CASSYGLKTDTQYF	TGTGCCAGCAGTTACGGACTGAAGACAGATACGCAGTATTTT	TRBV7-2	-	-	14	TRBJ2-3
CASSLMGQGEVRTEAFF	TGTGCCAGCAGCTTAATGGGGCAGGGGGAAGTACGGACTGAAGCTTTCTTT	TRBV7-3	-	TRBD1	17	TRBJ1-1
CASSLTGRRGAYEQYF	TGTGCCAGCAGCTTAACCGGGCGCCGGGGGGCCTACGAGCAGTACTTC	TRBV7-2	-	TRBD2	16	TRBJ2-7
CASSSGRVGEQYF	TGTGCCAGCAGCTCCGGGCGGGTCGGCGAGCAGTACTTC	TRBV7-2	-	-	13	TRBJ2-7
CASSIGALYGYTF	TGTGCCAGCAGCATCGGTGCTCTTTATGGCTACACCTTC	TRBV9	-	-	13	TRBJ1-2
CASSSRGSRDTQYF	TGTGCCAGCAGCTCCCGGGGTTCCCGGGATACGCAGTATTTT	TRBV7-3	-	-	14	TRBJ2-3
CASSYRETDTQYF	TGTGCCAGCAGTTACAGGGAAACAGATACGCAGTATTTT	TRBV6-8	-	-	13	TRBJ2-3
CASSATVNTGELFF	TGCGCCAGCAGCGCTACAGTGAACACCGGGGAGCTGTTTTTT	TRBV5-1	once	-	14	TRBJ2-2
CASIPAGTAYGYTF	TGTGCCAGCATCCCGGCCGGGACAGCCTATGGCTACACCTTC	TRBV5-6	-	TRBD1	14	TRBJ1-2
CASSIPREGGTKVYEQYF	TGTGCCAGTAGTATCCCACGAGAGGGGGGTACCAAGGTCTACGAGCAGTACTTC	TRBV19	-	-	18	TRBJ2-7
CASSYSGHEQYF	TGTGCCAGCAGTTACTCGGGCCACGAGCAGTACTTC	TRBV6-6	-	-	12	TRBJ2-7
CASSLEPLAGPLSTDTQYF	TGTGCCAGCAGCTTAGAACCCCTAGCGGGGCCACTATCCACAGATACGCAGTATTTT	TRBV7-2	-	TRBD2	19	TRBJ2-3
CASSSLSGGVYYEQYF	TGTGCCAGCAGCTCGTTAAGCGGGGGGGTTTACTACGAGCAGTACTTC	TRBV7-9	-	TRBD2	16	TRBJ2-7
CASQRGTVSYEQYF	TGTGCCAGTCAGAGGGGGACTGTCTCCTACGAGCAGTACTTC	TRBV6-5	-	-	14	TRBJ2-7
CASSVQGGPYEQYF	TGTGCCAGCAGTGTACAGGGAGGCCCCTACGAGCAGTACTTC	TRBV6-1	-	-	14	TRBJ2-7
CASSQERPPRSPLHF	TGTGCCAGCAGCCAAGAGAGGCCCCCCCGCTCGCCCCTCCACTTT	TRBV14	-	-	15	TRBJ1-6
CASRPASGITGELFF	TGTGCCAGCAGGCCCGCTAGCGGGATTACCGGGGAGCTGTTTTTT	TRBV27	-	TRBD2	15	TRBJ2-2
CASSLGGADTGELFF	TGTGCCAGCAGCTTGGGGGGCGCCGACACCGGGGAGCTGTTTTTT	TRBV5-4	-	-	15	TRBJ2-2
CASSPGNSNQPQHF	TGTGCCAGCAGTCCAGGGAATAGCAATCAGCCCCAGCATTTT	TRBV6-5	-	-	14	TRBJ1-5
CASRFAEKLFF	TGTGCAAGTCGCTTTGCTGAAAAACTGTTTTTT	TRBV12-2	few	-	11	TRBJ1-4
CASSLSPPGVPSGANVLTF	TGTGCCAGCTCCCTAAGCCCCCCAGGGGTTCCCTCTGGGGCCAACGTCCTGACTTTC	TRBV18	once	-	19	TRBJ2-6
CASSRREPQEQYF	TGCGCCAGCAGTAGGCGAGAACCGCAAGAGCAGTACTTC	TRBV10-2	-	-	13	TRBJ2-7
CASSLDAGSKLFF	TGCGCCAGCAGCTTGGATGCAGGGTCGAAACTGTTTTTT	TRBV5-1	-	-	13	TRBJ1-4
CASIRDGYGYTF	TGTGCCAGCATCAGAGACGGCTATGGCTACACCTTC	TRBV9	-	-	12	TRBJ1-2
CASLLPYSNQPQHF	TGTGCCAGCCTCCTACCCTATAGCAATCAGCCCCAGCATTTT	TRBV6-5	-	-	14	TRBJ1-5
CASSPWGELQPQHF	TGTGCCAGCAGCCCCTGGGGGGAATTGCAGCCCCAGCATTTT	TRBV5-6	once	-	14	TRBJ1-5
CASSLGHGGQETQYF	TGCGCCAGCAGCTTGGGTCATGGAGGTCAAGAGACCCAGTACTTC	TRBV5-1	-	-	15	TRBJ2-5